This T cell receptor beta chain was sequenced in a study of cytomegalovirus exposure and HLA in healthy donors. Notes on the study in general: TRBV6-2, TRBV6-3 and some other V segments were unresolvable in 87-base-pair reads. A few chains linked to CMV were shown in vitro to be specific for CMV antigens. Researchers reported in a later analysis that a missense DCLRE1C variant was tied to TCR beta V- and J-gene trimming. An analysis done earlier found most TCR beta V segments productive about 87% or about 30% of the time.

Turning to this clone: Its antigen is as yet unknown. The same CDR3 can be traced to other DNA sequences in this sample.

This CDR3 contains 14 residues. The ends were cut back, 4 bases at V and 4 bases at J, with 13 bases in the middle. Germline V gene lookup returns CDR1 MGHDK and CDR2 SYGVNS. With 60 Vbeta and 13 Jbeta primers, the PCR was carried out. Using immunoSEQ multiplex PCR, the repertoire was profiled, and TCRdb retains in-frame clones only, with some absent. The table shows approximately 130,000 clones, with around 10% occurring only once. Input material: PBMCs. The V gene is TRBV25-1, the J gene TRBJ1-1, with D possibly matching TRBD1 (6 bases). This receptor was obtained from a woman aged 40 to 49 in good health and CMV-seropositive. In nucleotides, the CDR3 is TGTGCCAGCAGTGCGCCAGGGGAGACCACTGAAGCTTTCTTT. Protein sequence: CASSAPGETTEAFF.